The text below deals with one TCR beta chain. This record comes from a study of OX40 agonist ivuxolimab in advanced cancers. Study context: From roughly 23 to 90 years was the age range, with a mean of approximately 63 years, and around 83% were male. Prior checkpoint blockade (anti-PD-1, anti-PD-L1 or anti-CTLA-4) was permitted; 40% had it.

Repertoires were generated with immunoSEQ multiplex PCR, while TCRdb's copy carries only in-frame clones and drops some. The table records more than 50,000 clones, 75% to 85% of them present only once. Germline trimming cut 7 bases from V and 5 bases from J; bases unmatched to any gene: 5. The CDR3 is 14 amino acids. Germline V CDR1 and CDR2: SNHLY, FYNNEI. The V and J genes are TRBV2 and TRBJ2-5, with 12 bases that match TRBD2. The TCR comes from an adult with an advanced solid tumor such as melanoma, head and neck, liver or kidney cancer. The starting material was CD4+ or CD8+ T cells sorted from blood, obtained in a trial of the OX40 agonist ivuxolimab. The CDR3 coding sequence is TGTGCCAGCAAACCCGGACTAGCGGGGGAGACCCAGTACTTC. This encodes CASKPGLAGETQYF.